What follows describes a single T cell receptor (beta chain). The data are from a study of cytomegalovirus exposure and HLA in healthy donors. PCR employed 60 Vbeta and 13 Jbeta primers. Here immunoSEQ multiplex PCR was the method, and the copy in TCRdb shows in-frame clones only, minus some. The sample has around 130,000 clones, approximately 67% seen once; the top ten hold 1.5% to 1.7%. Per the germline V gene, CDR1 is MNHEY and CDR2 is SMNVEV (reference sequence). The CDR3 loop spans 14 amino acids. V was pared by 2 bases and J by 7 bases, with 7 bases of the junction left unmatched. The chain employs TRBV27 and TRBJ1-2; the match to TRBD1 covers 7 bases. This receptor was taken from a man aged 18 to 35 in good health and CMV-seronegative. The sample was PBMCs. DNA of the CDR3: TGTGCCAGCAGTTTAACCGGGACAGTAAGTGGCTACACCTTC. This encodes CASSLTGTVSGYTF.